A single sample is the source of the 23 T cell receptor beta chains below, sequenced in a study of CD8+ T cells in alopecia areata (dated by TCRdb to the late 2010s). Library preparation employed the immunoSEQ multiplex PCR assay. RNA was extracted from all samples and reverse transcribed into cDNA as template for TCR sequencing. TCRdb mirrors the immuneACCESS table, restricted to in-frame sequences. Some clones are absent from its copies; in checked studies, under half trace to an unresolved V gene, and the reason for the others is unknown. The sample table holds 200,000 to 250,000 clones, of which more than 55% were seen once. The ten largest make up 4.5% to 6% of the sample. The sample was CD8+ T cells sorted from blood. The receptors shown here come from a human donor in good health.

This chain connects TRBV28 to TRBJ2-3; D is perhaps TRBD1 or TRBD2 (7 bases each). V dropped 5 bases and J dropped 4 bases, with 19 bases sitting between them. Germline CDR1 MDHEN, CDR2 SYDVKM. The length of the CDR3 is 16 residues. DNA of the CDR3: TGTGCCAGCAGTCCCCTGACAGGGAGGGCGGCAGATACGCAGTATTTT. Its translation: CASSPLTGRAADTQYF.

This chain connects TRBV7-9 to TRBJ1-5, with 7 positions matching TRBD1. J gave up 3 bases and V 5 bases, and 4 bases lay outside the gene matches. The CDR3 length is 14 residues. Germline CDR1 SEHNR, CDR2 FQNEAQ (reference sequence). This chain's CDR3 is CASSRDSNNQPQHF. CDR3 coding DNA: TGTGCCAGCAGCCGGGACAGCAACAATCAGCCCCAGCATTTT.

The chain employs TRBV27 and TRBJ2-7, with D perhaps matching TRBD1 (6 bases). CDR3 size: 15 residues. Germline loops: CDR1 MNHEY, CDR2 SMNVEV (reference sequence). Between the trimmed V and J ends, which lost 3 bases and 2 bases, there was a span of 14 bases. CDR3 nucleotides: TGTGCCAGCAGTTTTGGAACAGGGTTGGCCTACGAGCAGTACTTC. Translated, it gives CASSFGTGLAYEQYF.

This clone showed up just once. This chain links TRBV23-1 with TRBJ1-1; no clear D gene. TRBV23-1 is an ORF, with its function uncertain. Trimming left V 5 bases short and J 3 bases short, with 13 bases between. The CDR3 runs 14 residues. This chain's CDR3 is CASSWTRSDTEAFF. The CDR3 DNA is TGCGCCAGCAGTTGGACCCGGTCGGACACTGAAGCTTTCTTT.

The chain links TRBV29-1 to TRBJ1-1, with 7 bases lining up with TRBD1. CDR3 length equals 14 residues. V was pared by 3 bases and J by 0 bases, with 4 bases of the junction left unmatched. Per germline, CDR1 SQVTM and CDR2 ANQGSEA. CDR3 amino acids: CSVENRGMNTEAFF. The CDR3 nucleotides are TGCAGCGTTGAGAACAGGGGAATGAACACTGAAGCTTTCTTT.

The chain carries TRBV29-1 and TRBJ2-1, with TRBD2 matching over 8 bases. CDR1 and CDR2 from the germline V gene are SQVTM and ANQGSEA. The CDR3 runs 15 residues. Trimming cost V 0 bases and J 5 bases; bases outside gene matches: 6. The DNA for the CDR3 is TGCAGCGTTGAAGACCGGACTAGCCTCCACAATGAGCAGTTCTTC. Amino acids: CSVEDRTSLHNEQFF.

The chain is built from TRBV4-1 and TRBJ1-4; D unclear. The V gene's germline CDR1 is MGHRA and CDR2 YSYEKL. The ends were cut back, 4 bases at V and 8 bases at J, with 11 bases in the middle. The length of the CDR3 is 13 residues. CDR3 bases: TGCGCCAGCAGCCCCGACGAAGGCGAAAAACTGTTTTTT. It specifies CASSPDEGEKLFF.

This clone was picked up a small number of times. The DNA for the CDR3 is TGTGCCAGCAGGGGGACAGGGGACCATGGCTACACCTTC. Encoded protein: CASRGTGDHGYTF. The chain joins TRBV7-9 to TRBJ1-2; 10 bases agree with TRBD1. CDR1 and CDR2 (germline): SEHNR, FQNEAQ (reference sequence). The junction had 4 bases not matched to a gene; V was cut back by 6 bases and J by 6 bases. This CDR3 contains 13 residues.

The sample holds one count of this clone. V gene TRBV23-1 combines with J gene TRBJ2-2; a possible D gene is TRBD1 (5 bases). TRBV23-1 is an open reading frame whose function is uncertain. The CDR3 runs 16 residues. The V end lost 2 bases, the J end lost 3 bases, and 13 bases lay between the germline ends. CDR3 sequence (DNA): TGCGCCAGCAGTCAAAGGGTGGGGCTTCACACCGGGGAGCTGTTTTTT. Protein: CASSQRVGLHTGELFF.

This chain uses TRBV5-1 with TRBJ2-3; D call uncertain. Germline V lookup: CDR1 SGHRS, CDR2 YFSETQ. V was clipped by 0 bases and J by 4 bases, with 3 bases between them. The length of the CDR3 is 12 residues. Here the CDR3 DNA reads TGCGCCAGCAGCTTGGTGGCAGATACGCAGTATTTT. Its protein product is CASSLVADTQYF.

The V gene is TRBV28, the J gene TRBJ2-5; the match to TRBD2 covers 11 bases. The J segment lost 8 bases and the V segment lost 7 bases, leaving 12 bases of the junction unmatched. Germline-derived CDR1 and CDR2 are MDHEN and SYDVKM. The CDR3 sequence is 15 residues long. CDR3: CASTLLAGAPSTQYF. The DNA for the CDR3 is TGTGCCAGCACCCTACTAGCGGGGGCTCCTTCAACCCAGTACTTC.

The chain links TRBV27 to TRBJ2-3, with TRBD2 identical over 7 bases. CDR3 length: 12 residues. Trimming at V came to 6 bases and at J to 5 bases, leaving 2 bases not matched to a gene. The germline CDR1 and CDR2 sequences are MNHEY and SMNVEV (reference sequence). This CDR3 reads CASRWGGDTQYF. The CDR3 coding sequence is TGTGCCAGCAGGTGGGGGGGAGATACGCAGTATTTT.

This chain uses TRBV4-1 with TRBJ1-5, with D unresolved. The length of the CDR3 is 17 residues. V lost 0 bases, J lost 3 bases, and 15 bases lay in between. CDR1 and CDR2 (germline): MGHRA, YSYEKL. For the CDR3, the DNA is TGCGCCAGCAGCCAAGACCGATATCGTATATTCAATCAGCCCCAGCATTTT. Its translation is CASSQDRYRIFNQPQHF.

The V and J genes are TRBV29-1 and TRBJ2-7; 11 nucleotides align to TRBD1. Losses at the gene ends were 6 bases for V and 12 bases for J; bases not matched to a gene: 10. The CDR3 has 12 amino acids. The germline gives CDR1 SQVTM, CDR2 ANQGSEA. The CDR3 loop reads CSVPGQGEGRYF. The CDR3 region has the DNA TGCAGCGTACCGGGACAGGGGGAGGGGCGGTACTTC.

The CDR3 region has the DNA TGTGCCAGCAGCTTCGCTAGCCCAGAGACCCAGTACTTC. Protein product: CASSFASPETQYF. The rearrangement joins TRBV7-2 to TRBJ2-5; perhaps TRBD2 as D (5 bases). The ends were cut back, 3 bases at V and 4 bases at J, with 9 bases in the middle. This CDR3 is 13 amino acids long. In germline, CDR1 is SGHTA, CDR2 FQGNSA.

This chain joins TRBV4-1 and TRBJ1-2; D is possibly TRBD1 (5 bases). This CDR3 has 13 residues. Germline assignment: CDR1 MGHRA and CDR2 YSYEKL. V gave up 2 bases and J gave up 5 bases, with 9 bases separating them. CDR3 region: CASSQTTVYGYTF. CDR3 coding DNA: TGCGCCAGCAGCCAAACGACAGTATATGGCTACACCTTC.

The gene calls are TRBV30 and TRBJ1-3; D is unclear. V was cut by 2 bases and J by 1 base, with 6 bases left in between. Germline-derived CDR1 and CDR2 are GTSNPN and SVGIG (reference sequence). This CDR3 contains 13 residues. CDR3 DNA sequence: TGTGCCTGGAGTACGGATTCTGGAAACACCATATATTTT. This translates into CAWSTDSGNTIYF. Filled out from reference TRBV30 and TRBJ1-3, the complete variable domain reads SQTIHQWPATLVQPVGSPLSLECTVEGTSNPNLYWYRQAAGRGLQLLFYSVGIGQISSEVPQNLSASRPQDRQFILSSKKLLLSDSGFYLCAWSTDSGNTIYFGEGSWLTVV.

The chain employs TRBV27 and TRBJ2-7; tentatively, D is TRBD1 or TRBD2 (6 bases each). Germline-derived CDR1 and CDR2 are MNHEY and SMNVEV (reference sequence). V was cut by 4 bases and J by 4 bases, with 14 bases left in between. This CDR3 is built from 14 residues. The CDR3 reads CASSSPRGGYEQYF. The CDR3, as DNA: TGTGCCAGCAGTTCCCCCCGAGGGGGGTACGAGCAGTACTTC.

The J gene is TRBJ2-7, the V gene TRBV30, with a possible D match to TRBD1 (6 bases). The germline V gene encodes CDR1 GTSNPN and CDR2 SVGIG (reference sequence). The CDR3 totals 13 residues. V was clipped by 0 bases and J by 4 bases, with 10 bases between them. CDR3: CAWSVWDMYEQYF. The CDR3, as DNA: TGTGCCTGGAGTGTGTGGGACATGTACGAGCAGTACTTC.

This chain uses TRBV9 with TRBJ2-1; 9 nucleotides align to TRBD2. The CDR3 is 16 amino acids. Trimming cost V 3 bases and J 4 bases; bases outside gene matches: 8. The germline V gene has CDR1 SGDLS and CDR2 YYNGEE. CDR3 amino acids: CASSAISGGEYNEQFF. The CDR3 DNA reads TGTGCCAGCAGCGCAATTAGCGGGGGCGAATACAATGAGCAGTTCTTC.

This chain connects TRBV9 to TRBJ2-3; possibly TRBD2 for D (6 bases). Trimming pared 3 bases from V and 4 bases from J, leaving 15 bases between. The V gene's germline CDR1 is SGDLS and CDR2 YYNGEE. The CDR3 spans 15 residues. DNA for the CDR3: TGTGCCAGCAGCGCCACACTAGCTCTCGCAGATACGCAGTATTTT. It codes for CASSATLALADTQYF.

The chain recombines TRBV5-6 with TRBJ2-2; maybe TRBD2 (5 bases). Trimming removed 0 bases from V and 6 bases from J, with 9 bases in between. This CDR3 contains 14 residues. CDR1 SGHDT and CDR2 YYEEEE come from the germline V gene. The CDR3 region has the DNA TGTGCCAGCAGCTTGGAGATCGGGGCCGGGGAGCTGTTTTTT. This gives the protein CASSLEIGAGELFF.

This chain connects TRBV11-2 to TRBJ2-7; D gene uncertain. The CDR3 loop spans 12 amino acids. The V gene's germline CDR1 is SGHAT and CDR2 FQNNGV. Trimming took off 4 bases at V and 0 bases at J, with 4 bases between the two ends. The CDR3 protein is CASSSDSYEQYF. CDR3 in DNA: TGTGCCAGCAGCTCGGACTCCTACGAGCAGTACTTC. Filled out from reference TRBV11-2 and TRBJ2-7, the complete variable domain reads EAGVAQSPRYKIIEKRQSVAFWCNPISGHATLYWYQQILGQGPKLLIQFQNNGVVDDSQLPKDRFSAERLKGVDSTLKIQPAKLEDSAVYLCASSSDSYEQYFGPGTRLTVT.